Described below is a single T cell receptor (beta chain) sequence and its context. What it binds is not known. This entry belongs to a study of cytomegalovirus exposure and HLA in healthy donors. Whole-study context: There were 117 million unique TCR beta sequences, drawn from about 179 million T cells, in an earlier analysis. Broader study findings: Earlier analysis found most TCR beta V segments productive about 87% or about 30% of the time.

CDR3 length: 18 amino acids. In germline, CDR1 is SGDLS, CDR2 YYNGEE. V lost 0 bases and J lost 5; bases outside the gene matches: 14. Healthy bone marrow donors made up the donor group. The PCR employed 60 Vbeta primers together with 13 Jbeta primers. Measured with immunoSEQ multiplex PCR; TCRdb has only the in-frame clones, and not every one. The table shows 250,000 to 300,000 clones, with about 93% occurring only once. The sample taken for sequencing was PBMCs. The chain joins TRBV9 to TRBJ2-5; 9 bases align to TRBD2. The clonotype was recovered from a girl aged 2 to 10 in good health and CMV-seronegative. CDR3 sequence: CASSVELAGGQGGETQYF. CDR3 DNA: TGTGCCAGCAGCGTAGAGCTCGCGGGGGGGCAGGGCGGCGAGACCCAGTACTTC.